The clone carrying this T cell receptor (beta chain) has more than one count but fewer than ten. These data originate in a study of T cells in Graves' hyperthyroidism and ophthalmopathy. CDR1 and CDR2 (germline): KGHDR, SFDVKD. V was trimmed by 4 bases and J by 6 bases, leaving 18 bases between them. There are 15 residues in the CDR3. TCR beta CDR3 region amplification was performed from RNA transcripts. The HTBI primer set served for first-round RT-PCR of the TCR CDR3. TCRdb re-called the multiplex PCR reads with MiXCR, one entry per CDR3 protein. The table lists 650,000 to 750,000 distinct CDR3 sequences, 14% of them singletons.

The TCR comes from a woman younger than 30 with Graves' hyperthyroidism. Sequenced sample: blood. J is TRBJ2-7 and V is TRBV24-1; D is perhaps TRBD1 or TRBD2 (6 bases each). As DNA, the CDR3 is TGTGCCACCAGTGAAGGTGTTTGGGGGGCCGGCGAGCAGTACTTC. As protein: CATSEGVWGAGEQYF.